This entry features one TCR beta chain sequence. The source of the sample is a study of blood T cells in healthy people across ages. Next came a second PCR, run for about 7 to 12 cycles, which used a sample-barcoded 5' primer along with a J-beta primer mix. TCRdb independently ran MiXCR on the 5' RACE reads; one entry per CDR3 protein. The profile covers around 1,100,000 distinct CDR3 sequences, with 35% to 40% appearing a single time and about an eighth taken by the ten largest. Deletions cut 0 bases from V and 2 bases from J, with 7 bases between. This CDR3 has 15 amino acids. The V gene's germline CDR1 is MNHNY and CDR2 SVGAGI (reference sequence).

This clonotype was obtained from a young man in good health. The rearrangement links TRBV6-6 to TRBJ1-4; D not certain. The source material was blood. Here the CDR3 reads CASSYSEPTNEKLFF. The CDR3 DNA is TGTGCCAGCAGTTACTCGGAACCCACTAATGAAAAACTGTTTTTT.